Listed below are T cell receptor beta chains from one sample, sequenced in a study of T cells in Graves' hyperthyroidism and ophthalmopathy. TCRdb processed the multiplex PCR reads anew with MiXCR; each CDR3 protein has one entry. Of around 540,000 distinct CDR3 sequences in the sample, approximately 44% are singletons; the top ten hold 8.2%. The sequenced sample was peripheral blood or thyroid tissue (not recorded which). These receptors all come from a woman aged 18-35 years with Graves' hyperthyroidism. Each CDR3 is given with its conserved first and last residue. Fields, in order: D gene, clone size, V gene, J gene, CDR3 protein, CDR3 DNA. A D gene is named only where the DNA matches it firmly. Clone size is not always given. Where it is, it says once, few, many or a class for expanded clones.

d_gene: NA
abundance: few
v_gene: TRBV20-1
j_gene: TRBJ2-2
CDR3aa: CSARVPGTGELFF
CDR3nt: TGCAGTGCTAGAGTCCCAGGCACCGGGGAGCTGTTTTTT

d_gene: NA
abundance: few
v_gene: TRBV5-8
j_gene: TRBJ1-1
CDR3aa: CASRLMGDYMNTEAFF
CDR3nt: TGCGCCAGCAGACTGATGGGGGATTACATGAACACTGAAGCTTTCTTT

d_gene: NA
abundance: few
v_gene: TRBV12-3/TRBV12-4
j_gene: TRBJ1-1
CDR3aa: CASSFQAGNTEAFF
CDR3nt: TGTGCCAGCAGTTTCCAGGCCGGTAACACTGAAGCTTTCTTT

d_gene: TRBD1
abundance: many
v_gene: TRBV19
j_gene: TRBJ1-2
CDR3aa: CASSPQGAEGYTF
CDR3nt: TGTGCCAGTAGTCCGCAGGGGGCGGAGGGCTACACCTTC

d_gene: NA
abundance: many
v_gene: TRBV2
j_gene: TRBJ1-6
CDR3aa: CASSEAGGRGSPLHF
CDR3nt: TGTGCCAGCAGTGAAGCGGGTGGCAGGGGTTCACCCCTCCACTTT

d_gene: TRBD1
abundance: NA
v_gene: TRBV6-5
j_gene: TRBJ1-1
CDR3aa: CASSLGQVGDTEAFF
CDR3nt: TGTGCCAGCAGCTTAGGACAGGTTGGGGACACTGAAGCTTTCTTT

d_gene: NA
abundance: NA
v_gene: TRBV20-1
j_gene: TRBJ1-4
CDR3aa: CSAVVNEKLFF
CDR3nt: TGCAGTGCCGTAGTGAATGAAAAACTGTTTTTT

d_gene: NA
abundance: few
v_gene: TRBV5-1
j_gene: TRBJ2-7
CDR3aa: CASSLFRSHEQYF
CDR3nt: TGCGCCAGCAGCTTGTTCAGGTCCCACGAGCAGTACTTC

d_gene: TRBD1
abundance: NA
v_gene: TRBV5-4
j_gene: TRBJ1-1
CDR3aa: CASSLRQGLILMNTEAFF
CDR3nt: TGTGCCAGCAGCTTAAGACAGGGCCTCATATTGATGAACACTGAAGCTTTCTTT

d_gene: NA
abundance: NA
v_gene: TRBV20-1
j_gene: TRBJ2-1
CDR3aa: CSARVRLYNEQFF
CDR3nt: TGCAGTGCTAGAGTACGGCTCTACAATGAGCAGTTCTTC

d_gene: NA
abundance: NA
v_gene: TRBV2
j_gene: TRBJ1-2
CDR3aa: CASSYLGNVRGYTF
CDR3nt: TGTGCCAGCAGTTACTTGGGCAACGTGCGGGGCTACACCTTC

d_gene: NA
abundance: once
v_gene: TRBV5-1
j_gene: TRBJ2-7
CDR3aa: CASRGLALSYEQYF
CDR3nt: TGCGCCAGCAGAGGTCTAGCTTTGTCCTACGAGCAGTACTTC

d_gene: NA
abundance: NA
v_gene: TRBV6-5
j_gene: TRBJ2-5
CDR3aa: CASSRTLQETQYF
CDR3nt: TGTGCCAGCAGTCGGACACTCCAAGAGACCCAGTACTTC

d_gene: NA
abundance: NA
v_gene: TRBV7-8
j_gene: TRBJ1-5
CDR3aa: CASSIRGAANQPQHF
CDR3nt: TGTGCCAGCAGCATCCGAGGGGCGGCGAATCAGCCCCAGCATTTT

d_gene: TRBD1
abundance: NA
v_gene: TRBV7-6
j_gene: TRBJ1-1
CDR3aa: CASSLSWGTGDRTEAFF
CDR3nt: TGTGCCAGCAGCTTGAGTTGGGGGACAGGGGACCGGACTGAAGCTTTCTTT

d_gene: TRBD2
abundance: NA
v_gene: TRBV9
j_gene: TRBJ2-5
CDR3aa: CASSVGTSGFETQYF
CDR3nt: TGTGCCAGCAGCGTTGGGACTAGCGGGTTTGAGACCCAGTACTTC

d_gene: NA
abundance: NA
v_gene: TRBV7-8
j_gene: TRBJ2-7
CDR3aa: CASSFDRLDYEQYF
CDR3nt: TGTGCCAGCAGCTTCGACAGGCTCGACTACGAGCAGTACTTC

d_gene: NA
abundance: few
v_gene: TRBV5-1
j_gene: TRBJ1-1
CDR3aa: CASSLDAAEAFF
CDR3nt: TGCGCCAGCAGCTTGGACGCCGCTGAAGCTTTCTTT

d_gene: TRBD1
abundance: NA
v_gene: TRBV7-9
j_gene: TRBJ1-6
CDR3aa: CASSQRTGGISPLHF
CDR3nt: TGTGCCAGCAGCCAACGGACAGGGGGCATCTCACCCCTCCACTTT

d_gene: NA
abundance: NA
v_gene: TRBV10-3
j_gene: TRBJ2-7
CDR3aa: CAISESGRSYEQYF
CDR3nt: TGTGCCATCAGTGAGTCGGGTCGGTCCTACGAGCAGTACTTC

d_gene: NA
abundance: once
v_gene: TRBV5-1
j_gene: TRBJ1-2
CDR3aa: CASSLPSQGYTF
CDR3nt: TGCGCCAGCAGTCTACCCTCGCAAGGCTACACCTTC

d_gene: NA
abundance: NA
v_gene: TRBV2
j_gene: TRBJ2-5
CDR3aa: CASNLGGGEQPQYF
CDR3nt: TGTGCCAGCAACTTAGGGGGCGGGGAACAGCCCCAGTACTTC

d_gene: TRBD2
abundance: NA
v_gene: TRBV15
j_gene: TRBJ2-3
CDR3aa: CATRAGESTDTQYF
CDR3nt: TGTGCCACCCGAGCGGGAGAGAGCACAGATACGCAGTATTTT

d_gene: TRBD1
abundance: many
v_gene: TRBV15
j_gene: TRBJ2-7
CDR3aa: CATGRGGQGSEQYF
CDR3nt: TGTGCCACCGGGCGGGGCGGACAGGGGAGCGAGCAGTACTTC

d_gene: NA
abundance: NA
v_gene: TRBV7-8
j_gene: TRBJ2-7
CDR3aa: CASSLDLGPRGQYF
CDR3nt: TGTGCCAGCAGCTTAGATCTTGGGCCCAGGGGGCAGTACTTC

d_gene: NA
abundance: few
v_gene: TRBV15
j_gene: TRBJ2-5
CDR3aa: CATSRDQGGLETQYF
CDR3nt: TGTGCCACCAGCAGAGATCAGGGAGGTTTGGAGACCCAGTACTTC

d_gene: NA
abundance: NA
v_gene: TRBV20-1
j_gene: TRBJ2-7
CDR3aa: CSATPVGSYEQYF
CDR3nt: TGCAGTGCTACCCCCGTGGGGTCCTACGAGCAGTACTTC

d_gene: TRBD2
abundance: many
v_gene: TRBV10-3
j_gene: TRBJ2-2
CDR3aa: CAISWTSSGELFF
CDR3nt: TGTGCCATCAGCTGGACTAGTTCCGGGGAGCTGTTTTTT

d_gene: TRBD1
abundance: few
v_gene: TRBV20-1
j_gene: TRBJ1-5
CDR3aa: CSAVQGAVDQPQHF
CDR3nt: TGCAGTGCTGTACAGGGGGCAGTGGATCAGCCCCAGCATTTT

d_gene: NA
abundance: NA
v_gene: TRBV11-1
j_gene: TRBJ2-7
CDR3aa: CAGVTGKSYEQYF
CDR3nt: TGTGCCGGCGTAACAGGGAAATCCTACGAGCAGTACTTC

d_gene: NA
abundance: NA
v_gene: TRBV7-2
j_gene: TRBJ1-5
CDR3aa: CASSFYQVGNQPQHF
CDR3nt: TGTGCCAGCAGCTTCTATCAGGTGGGCAATCAGCCCCAGCATTTT

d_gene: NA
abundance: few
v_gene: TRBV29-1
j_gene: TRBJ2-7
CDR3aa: CSLMQGAEQYF
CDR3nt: TGCAGCTTGATGCAGGGCGCCGAGCAGTACTTC

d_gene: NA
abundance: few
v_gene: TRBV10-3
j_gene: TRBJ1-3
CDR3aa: CASTLDSGSGNTIYF
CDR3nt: TGTGCCAGCACCCTGGACAGCGGGTCTGGAAACACCATATATTTT

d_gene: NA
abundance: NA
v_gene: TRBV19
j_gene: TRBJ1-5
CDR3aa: CASREGYQHF
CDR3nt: TGTGCCAGCCGAGAGGGGTACCAGCATTTT

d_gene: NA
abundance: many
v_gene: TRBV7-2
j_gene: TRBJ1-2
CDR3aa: CASSLGTPGGYGYTF
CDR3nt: TGTGCCAGCAGCTTAGGTACGCCCGGCGGCTATGGCTACACCTTC

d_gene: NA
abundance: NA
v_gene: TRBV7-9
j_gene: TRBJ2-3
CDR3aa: CASSEGPHQSTDTQYF
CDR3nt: TGTGCCAGCAGTGAGGGGCCTCACCAAAGCACAGATACGCAGTATTTT

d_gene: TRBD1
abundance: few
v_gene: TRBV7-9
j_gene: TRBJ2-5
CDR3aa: CASSHRDRALETQYF
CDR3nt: TGTGCCAGCAGCCACCGGGACAGGGCATTGGAGACCCAGTACTTC

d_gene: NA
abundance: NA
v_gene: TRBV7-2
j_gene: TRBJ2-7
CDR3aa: CASSPEGDEQYF
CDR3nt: TGTGCCAGCAGCCCCGAGGGCGACGAGCAGTACTTC

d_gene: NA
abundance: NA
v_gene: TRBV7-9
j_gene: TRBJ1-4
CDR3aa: CASSLGDATTNEKLFF
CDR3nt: TGTGCCAGCAGCTTGGGAGATGCAACAACTAATGAAAAACTGTTTTTT

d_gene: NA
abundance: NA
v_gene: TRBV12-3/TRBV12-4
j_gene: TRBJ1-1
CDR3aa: CASSVVQAGTEAFF
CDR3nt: TGTGCCAGCAGCGTAGTCCAGGCTGGGACTGAAGCTTTCTTT

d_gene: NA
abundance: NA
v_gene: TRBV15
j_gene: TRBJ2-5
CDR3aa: CATSREGNRQPQYF
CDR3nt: TGTGCCACCAGCAGAGAGGGTAATAGGCAGCCCCAGTACTTC

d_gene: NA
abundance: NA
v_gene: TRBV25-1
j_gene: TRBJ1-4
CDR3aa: CASSANIREKLFF
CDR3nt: TGTGCCAGCAGTGCTAATATACGGGAAAAACTGTTTTTT

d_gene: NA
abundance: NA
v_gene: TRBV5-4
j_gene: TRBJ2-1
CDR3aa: CASSLGWGGNEQFF
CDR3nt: TGTGCCAGCAGCTTGGGATGGGGAGGAAATGAGCAGTTCTTC

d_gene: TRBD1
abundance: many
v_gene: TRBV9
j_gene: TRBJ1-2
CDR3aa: CASSPQMAGGNGYTF
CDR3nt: TGTGCCAGCAGCCCCCAAATGGCAGGGGGCAATGGCTACACCTTC

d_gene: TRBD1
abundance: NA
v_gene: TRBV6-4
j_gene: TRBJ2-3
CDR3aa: CASSGSTGRFGTDTQYF
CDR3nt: TGTGCCAGCAGTGGGTCGACAGGGCGGTTTGGCACAGATACGCAGTATTTT

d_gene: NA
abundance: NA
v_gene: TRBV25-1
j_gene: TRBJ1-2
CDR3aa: CANPQGRGHGYTF
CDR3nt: TGTGCCAACCCACAGGGTCGTGGGCATGGCTACACCTTC

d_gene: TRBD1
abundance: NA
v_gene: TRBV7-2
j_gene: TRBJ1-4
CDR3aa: CASSARPGTAEKLFF
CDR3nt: TGTGCCAGCAGCGCCCGTCCCGGGACAGCTGAAAAACTGTTTTTT

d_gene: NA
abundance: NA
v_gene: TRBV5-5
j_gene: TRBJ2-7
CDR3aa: CASSQDPLPREQYF
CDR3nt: TGTGCCAGCAGCCAAGATCCCCTCCCGCGCGAGCAGTACTTC

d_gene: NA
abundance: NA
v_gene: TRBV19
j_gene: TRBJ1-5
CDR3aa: CASSIDHGGPTNQPQHF
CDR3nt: TGTGCCAGTAGTATAGATCATGGGGGGCCTACAAATCAGCCCCAGCATTTT

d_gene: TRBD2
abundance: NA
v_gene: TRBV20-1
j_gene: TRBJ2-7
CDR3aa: CSARESGRAHEQYF
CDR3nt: TGCAGTGCTAGAGAGAGCGGGAGGGCCCACGAGCAGTACTTC

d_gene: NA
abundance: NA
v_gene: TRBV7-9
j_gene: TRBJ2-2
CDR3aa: CASSLRWGELFF
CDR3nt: TGTGCCAGCAGCTTACGATGGGGGGAGCTGTTTTTT

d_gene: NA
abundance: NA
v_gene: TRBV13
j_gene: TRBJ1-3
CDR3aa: CASSLRVYGNTIYF
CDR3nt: TGTGCCAGCAGCCTCAGGGTTTACGGAAACACCATATATTTT